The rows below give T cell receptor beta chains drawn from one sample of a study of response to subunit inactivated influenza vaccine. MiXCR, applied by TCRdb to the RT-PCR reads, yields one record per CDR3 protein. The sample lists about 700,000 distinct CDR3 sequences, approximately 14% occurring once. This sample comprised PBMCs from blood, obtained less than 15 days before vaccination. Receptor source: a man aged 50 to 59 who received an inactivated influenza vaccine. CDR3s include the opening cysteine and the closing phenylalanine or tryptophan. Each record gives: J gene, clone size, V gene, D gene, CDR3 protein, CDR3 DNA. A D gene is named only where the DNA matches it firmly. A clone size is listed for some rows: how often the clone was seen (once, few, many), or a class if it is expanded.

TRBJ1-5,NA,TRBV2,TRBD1,CASDRGRGQPQHF,TGTGCCAGCGACAGGGGGCGCGGTCAGCCCCAGCATTTT
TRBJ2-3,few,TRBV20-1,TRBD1,CSAREGALEDTQYF,TGCAGTGCTCGTGAGGGGGCGTTGGAAGATACGCAGTATTTT
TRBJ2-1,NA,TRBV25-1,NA,CASSDWRDNEQFF,TGTGCCAGCAGTGATTGGAGGGACAATGAGCAGTTCTTC
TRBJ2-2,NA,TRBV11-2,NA,CASSLTGTPLTGELFF,TGTGCCAGCAGCTTAACCGGGACTCCTTTAACCGGGGAGCTGTTTTTT
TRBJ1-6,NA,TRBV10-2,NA,CASSEGAGSPLHF,TGCGCCAGCAGTGAGGGGGCTGGTTCACCCCTCCACTTT
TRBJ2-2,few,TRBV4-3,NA,CASSQETGVAGELFF,TGCGCCAGCAGCCAAGAAACGGGAGTGGCCGGGGAGCTGTTTTTT
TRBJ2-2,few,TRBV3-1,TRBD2,CASRKTSTGTGELFF,TGTGCCAGCAGGAAGACTAGCACGGGCACCGGGGAGCTGTTTTTT
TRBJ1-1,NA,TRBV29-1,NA,CSVEDLGSFPPILLF,TGCAGCGTTGAAGATCTAGGATCGTTCCCACCTATTCTTCTCTTT
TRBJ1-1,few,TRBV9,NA,CASSGSRGSTEAFF,TGTGCCAGCAGCGGAAGCAGGGGTTCCACTGAAGCTTTCTTT
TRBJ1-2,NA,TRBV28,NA,CASSSQQLYGYTF,TGTGCCAGCAGTTCCCAACAGCTCTATGGCTACACCTTC
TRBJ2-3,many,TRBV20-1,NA,CSARDEGRTDTQYF,TGCAGTGCTAGAGACGAAGGCCGCACAGATACGCAGTATTTT
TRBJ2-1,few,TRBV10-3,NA,CAIRQQDQYNEQFF,TGTGCCATCAGGCAACAAGACCAGTACAATGAGCAGTTCTTC
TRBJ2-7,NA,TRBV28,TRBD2,CASTLSGRVYEQYF,TGTGCCAGCACCCTTAGCGGGAGAGTCTACGAGCAGTACTTC
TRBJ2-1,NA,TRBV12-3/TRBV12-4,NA,CASSLAQQGQFF,TGTGCCAGCAGTTTAGCCCAGCAGGGGCAGTTCTTC
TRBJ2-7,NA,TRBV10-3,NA,CAISVAVSSYEQYF,TGTGCCATCAGTGTAGCGGTAAGCTCCTACGAGCAGTACTTC
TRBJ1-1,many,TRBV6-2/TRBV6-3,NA,CASNWGSNTEAFF,TGTGCCAGCAATTGGGGTTCGAACACTGAAGCTTTCTTT
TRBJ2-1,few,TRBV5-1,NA,CASSLYLTTDNEQFF,TGCGCCAGCAGCTTGTACTTAACTACCGACAATGAGCAGTTCTTC
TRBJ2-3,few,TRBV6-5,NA,CASSYSGIPTDTQYF,TGTGCCAGCAGTTATTCCGGGATCCCCACAGATACGCAGTATTTT